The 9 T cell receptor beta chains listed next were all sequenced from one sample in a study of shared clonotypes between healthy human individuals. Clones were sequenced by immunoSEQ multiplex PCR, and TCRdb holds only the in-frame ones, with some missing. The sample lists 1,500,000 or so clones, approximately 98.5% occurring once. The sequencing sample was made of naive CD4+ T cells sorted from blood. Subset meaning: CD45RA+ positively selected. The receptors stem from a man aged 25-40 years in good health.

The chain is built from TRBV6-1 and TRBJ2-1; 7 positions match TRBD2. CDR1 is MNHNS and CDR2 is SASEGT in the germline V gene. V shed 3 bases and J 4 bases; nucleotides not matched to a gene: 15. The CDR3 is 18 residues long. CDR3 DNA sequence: TGTGCCAGCAGTGATCCGAGGGCTAGCGGACCTACATACAATGAGCAGTTCTTC. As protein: CASSDPRASGPTYNEQFF.

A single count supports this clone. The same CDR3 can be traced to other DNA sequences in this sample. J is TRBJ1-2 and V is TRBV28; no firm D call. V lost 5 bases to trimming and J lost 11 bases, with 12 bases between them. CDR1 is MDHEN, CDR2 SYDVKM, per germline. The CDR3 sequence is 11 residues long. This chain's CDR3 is CASSTGGGYTF. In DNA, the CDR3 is TGTGCCAGCAGTACTGGTGGTGGGTACACCTTC.

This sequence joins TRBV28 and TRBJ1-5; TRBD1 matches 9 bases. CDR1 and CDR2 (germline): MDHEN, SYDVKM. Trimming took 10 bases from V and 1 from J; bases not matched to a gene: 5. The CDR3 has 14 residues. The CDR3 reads CATRTGGSNQPQHF. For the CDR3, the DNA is TGTGCCACACGCACAGGGGGCAGCAATCAGCCCCAGCATTTT.

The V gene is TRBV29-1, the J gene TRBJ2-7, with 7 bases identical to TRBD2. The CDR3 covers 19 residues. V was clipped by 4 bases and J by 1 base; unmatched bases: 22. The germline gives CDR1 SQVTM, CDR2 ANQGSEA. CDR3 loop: CSVGSQNHLAGGPSYEQYF. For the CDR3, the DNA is TGCAGCGTTGGAAGTCAGAACCATTTAGCGGGCGGTCCTTCCTACGAGCAGTACTTC.

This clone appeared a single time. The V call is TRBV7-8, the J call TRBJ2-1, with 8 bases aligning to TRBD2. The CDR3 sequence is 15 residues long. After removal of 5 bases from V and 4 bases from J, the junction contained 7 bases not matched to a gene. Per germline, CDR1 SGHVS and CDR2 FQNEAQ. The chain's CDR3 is CASSNPGRAYNEQFF. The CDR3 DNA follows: TGTGCCAGCAGCAACCCCGGGAGGGCTTACAATGAGCAGTTCTTC.

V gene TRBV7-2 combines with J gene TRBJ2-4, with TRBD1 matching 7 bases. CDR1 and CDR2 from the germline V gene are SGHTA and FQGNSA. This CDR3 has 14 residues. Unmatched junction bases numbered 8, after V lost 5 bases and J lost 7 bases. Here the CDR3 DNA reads TGTGCCAGCAGCCAACGACAGGGTTTGAACATTCAGTACTTC. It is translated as CASSQRQGLNIQYF.

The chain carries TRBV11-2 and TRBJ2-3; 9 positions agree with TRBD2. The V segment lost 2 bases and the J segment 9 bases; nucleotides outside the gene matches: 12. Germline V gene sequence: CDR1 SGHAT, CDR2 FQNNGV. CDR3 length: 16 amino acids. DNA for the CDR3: TGTGCCAGCAGCTTACCCCCAGCGGGAGGACCCGGGACGCAGTATTTT. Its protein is CASSLPPAGGPGTQYF.

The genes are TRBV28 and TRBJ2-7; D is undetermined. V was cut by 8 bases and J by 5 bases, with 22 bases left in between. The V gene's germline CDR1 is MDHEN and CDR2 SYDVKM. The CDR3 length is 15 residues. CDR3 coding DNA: TGTGCCAGCTTTTCCACCCGAAGATACCACAACGAGCAGTACTTC. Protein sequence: CASFSTRRYHNEQYF. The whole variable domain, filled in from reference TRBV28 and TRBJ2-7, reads DVKVTQSSRYLVKRTGEKVFLECVQDMDHENMFWYRQDPGLGLRLIYFSYDVKMKEKGDIPEGYSVSREKKERFSLILESASTNQTSMYLCASFSTRRYHNEQYFGPGTRLTVT.

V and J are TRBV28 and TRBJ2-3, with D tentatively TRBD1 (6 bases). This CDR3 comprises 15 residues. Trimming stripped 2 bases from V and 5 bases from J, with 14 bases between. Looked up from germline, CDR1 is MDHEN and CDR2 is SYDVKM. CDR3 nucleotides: TGTGCCAGCAGTTTAGTCCACCAGGGGAAAGATACGCAGTATTTT. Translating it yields CASSLVHQGKDTQYF. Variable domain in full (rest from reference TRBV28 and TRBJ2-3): DVKVTQSSRYLVKRTGEKVFLECVQDMDHENMFWYRQDPGLGLRLIYFSYDVKMKEKGDIPEGYSVSREKKERFSLILESASTNQTSMYLCASSLVHQGKDTQYFGPGTRLTVL.